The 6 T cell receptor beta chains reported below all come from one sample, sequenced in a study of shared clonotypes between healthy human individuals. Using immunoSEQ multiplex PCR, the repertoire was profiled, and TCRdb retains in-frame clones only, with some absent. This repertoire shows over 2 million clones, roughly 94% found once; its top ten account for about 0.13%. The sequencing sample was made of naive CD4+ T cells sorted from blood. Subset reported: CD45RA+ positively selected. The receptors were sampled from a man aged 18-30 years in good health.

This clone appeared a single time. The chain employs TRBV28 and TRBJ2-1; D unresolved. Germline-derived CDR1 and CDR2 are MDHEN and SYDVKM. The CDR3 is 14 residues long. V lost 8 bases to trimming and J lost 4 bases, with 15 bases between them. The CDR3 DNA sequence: TGTGCCAGCCAGAGACCCACGAGATACAATGAGCAGTTCTTC. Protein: CASQRPTRYNEQFF.

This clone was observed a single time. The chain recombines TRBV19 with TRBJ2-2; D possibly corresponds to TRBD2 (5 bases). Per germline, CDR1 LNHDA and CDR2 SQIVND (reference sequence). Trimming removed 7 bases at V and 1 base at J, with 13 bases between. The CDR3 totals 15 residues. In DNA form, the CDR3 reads TGTGCCAGTACCCTTACTAGTTGGAACACCGGGGAGCTGTTTTTT. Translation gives CASTLTSWNTGELFF.

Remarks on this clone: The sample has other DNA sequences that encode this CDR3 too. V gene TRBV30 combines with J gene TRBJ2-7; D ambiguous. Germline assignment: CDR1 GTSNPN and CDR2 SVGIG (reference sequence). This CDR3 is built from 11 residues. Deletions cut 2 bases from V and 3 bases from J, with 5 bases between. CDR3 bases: TGTGCCTGGAGTCACAGCTACGAGCAGTACTTC. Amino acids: CAWSHSYEQYF.

The CDR3 region has the DNA TGCAGCGTCGCCACCCAACTCTACGAGCAGTACTTC. Its translation is CSVATQLYEQYF. This chain connects TRBV29-1 to TRBJ2-7; D not certain. The CDR3 loop spans 12 amino acids. The germline V and J ends were trimmed by 6 bases and 3 bases, with 12 bases remaining between them. CDR1 is SQVTM and CDR2 is ANQGSEA in the germline V gene.

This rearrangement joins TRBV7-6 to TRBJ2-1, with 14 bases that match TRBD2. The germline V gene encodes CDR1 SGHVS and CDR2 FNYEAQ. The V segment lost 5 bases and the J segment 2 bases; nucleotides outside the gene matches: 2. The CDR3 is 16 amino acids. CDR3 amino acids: CASSTTSGRAYNEQFF. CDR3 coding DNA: TGTGCCAGCAGCACGACTAGCGGGAGGGCCTACAATGAGCAGTTCTTC.

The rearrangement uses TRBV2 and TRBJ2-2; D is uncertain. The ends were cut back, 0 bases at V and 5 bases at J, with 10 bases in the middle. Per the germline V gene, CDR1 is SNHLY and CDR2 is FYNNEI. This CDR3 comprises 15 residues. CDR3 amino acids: CASSEAVKGTGELFF. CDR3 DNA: TGTGCCAGCAGTGAAGCGGTAAAGGGAACCGGGGAGCTGTTTTTT.